This TCR beta chain comes out of a study of cytomegalovirus exposure and HLA in healthy donors. Study-level results: Available immune exposure information was restricted to CMV serostatus only. It was shown in a later analysis that HLA-associated TCR beta chains were more clonally expanded than other, equally common chains. In vitro checks showed that three CMV-associated chains really do target CMV antigens.

PCR primers comprised 60 Vbeta and 13 Jbeta primers. The assay was immunoSEQ multiplex PCR, and TCRdb's table has in-frame clones only and misses some. The sample totals 70,000 to 100,000 clones. As for this clone: The antigen is not known.

Looked up from germline, CDR1 is SGHNT and CDR2 is YYREEE (reference sequence). The CDR3 consists of 16 residues. Trimming left V 3 bases short and J 6 bases short, with 19 bases between. The chain recombines TRBV5-4 with TRBJ2-1, with a tentative D call TRBD2 (5 bases). Sequencing was done on a sample of PBMCs. The TCR sequence derives from a girl aged 10 to 17 in good health and CMV-seropositive. CDR3 sequence: CASSSRTRSSINEQFF. The CDR3 region has the DNA TGTGCCAGCAGCTCGCGAACTAGGTCTTCGATCAATGAGCAGTTCTTC.